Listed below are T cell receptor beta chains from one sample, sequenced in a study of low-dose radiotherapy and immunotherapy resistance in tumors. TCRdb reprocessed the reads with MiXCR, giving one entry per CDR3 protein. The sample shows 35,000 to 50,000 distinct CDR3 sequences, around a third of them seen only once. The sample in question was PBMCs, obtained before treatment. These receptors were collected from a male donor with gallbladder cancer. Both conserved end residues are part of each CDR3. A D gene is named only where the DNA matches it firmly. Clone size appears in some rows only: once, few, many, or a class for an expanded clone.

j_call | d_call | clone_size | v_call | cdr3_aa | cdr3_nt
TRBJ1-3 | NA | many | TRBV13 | CASSEGLGWMTSGNTIYF | TGTGCCAGCAGTGAAGGGTTGGGTTGGATGACCTCTGGAAACACCATATATTTT
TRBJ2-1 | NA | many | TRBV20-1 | CSASGKRNEQFF | TGCAGTGCTAGCGGGAAGAGAAATGAGCAGTTCTTC
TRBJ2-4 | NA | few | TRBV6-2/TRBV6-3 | CASTLANIQYF | TGTGCCAGCACCCTTGCAAACATTCAGTACTTC
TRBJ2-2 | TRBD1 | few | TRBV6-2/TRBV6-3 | CASSSRRKGQGYTGELFF | TGTGCCAGCAGTTCCCGGAGGAAGGGACAGGGCTACACCGGGGAGCTGTTTTTT
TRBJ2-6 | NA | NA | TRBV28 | CASTTPGIQTGANVLTF | TGTGCCAGCACCACCCCGGGGATACAGACTGGGGCCAACGTCCTGACTTTC
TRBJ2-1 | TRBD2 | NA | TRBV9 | CASSVGAGVSSEQFF | TGTGCCAGCAGCGTAGGGGCGGGGGTTAGCAGTGAGCAGTTCTTC
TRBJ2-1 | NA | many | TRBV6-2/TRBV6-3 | CASLGGQSNEQFF | TGTGCCAGCCTCGGCGGACAGTCCAATGAGCAGTTCTTC
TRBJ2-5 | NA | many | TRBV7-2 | CASSQAGAGETQYF | TGTGCCAGCAGTCAGGCCGGGGCGGGGGAGACCCAGTACTTC
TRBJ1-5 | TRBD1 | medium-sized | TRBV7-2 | CASSPGTGRNQPQHF | TGTGCCAGCAGCCCAGGGACAGGGCGGAATCAGCCCCAGCATTTT
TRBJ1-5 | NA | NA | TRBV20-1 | CSASLGGGQPQHF | TGCAGTGCGTCCCTCGGGGGCGGTCAGCCCCAGCATTTT
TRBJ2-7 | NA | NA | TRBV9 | CASSVDGLYEQYF | TGTGCCAGCAGCGTAGATGGGCTCTACGAGCAGTACTTC
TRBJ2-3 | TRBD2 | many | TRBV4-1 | CASSQAGLGEDTQYF | TGCGCCAGCAGCCAAGCTGGACTAGGCGAAGATACGCAGTATTTT
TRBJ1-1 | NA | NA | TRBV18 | CASSTNSLMNTEAFF | TGTGCCAGCTCAACAAACAGCCTAATGAACACTGAAGCTTTCTTT
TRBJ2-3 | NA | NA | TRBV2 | CASSTGWGTDTQYF | TGTGCCAGCTCCACGGGATGGGGCACAGATACGCAGTATTTT
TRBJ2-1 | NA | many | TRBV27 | CASSLGQEGYNEQFF | TGTGCCAGCAGTTTAGGGCAGGAAGGGTACAATGAGCAGTTCTTC
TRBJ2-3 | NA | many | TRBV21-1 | CASSARQYTQYF | TGTGCCAGCAGCGCCAGACAGTATACGCAGTATTTT
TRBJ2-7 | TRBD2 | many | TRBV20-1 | CSAPKGAGGPYEQYF | TGCAGTGCTCCCAAAGGGGCGGGAGGGCCGTACGAGCAGTACTTC
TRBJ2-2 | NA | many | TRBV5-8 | CASSSILNTGELFF | TGTGCCAGCAGCTCAATTTTAAACACCGGGGAGCTGTTTTTT
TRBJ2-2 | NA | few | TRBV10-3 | CAISPGQRSVLNTGELFF | TGTGCCATCAGTCCCGGACAGCGATCCGTCCTGAACACCGGGGAGCTGTTTTTT
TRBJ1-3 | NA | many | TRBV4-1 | CASSHGRVDGTIYF | TGCGCCAGCAGCCATGGGCGTGTGGATGGTACCATATATTTT
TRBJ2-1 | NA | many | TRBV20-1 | CSALPTSTDEQFF | TGCAGTGCCCTACCGACTAGTACAGATGAGCAGTTCTTC
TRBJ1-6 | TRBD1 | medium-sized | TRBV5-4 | CASSLADRRNSPLHF | TGTGCCAGCAGCTTAGCGGACAGGCGTAATTCACCCCTCCACTTT
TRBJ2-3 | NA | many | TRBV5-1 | CASSLAGGRTDTQYF | TGCGCCAGCAGCTTGGCCGGTGGTAGGACAGATACGCAGTATTTT
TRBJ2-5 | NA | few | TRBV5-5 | CASTMDPTQETQYF | TGTGCCAGCACTATGGACCCTACCCAAGAGACCCAGTACTTC
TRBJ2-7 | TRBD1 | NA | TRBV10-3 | CANRQGQSYEQYF | TGTGCCAACAGACAGGGTCAATCCTACGAGCAGTACTTC
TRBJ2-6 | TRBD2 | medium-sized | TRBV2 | CASSDIGGTGANVLTF | TGTGCCAGCAGTGATATCGGGGGGACTGGGGCCAACGTCCTGACTTTC
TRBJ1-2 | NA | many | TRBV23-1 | CASRGLSNYGYTF | TGCGCCAGTCGGGGCCTTAGTAACTATGGCTACACCTTC
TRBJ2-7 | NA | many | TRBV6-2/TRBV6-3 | CASIGGRPSYEQYF | TGTGCCAGCATCGGAGGACGCCCCTCCTACGAGCAGTACTTC
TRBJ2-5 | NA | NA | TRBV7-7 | CASSSGRQYQETQYF | TGTGCCAGCAGCTCCGGAAGACAGTACCAAGAGACCCAGTACTTC